A single sample gave rise to the 7 T cell receptor beta chains below, sequenced in a study of blood T cell repertoires in COVID-19. Sequencing was performed with immunoSEQ multiplex PCR; in TCRdb, only in-frame clones are kept and a portion is missing. The sample includes 95,000 to 150,000 clones, approximately 85% of them seen just once. Material: peripheral blood. These receptors all come from a man aged 80 or over with acute or convalescent COVID-19.

This chain uses TRBV5-6 with TRBJ2-4, with D uncertain. The germline V gene has CDR1 SGHDT and CDR2 YYEEEE. The CDR3 extends over 15 amino acids. Trimming took off 0 bases at V and 0 bases at J, with 7 bases between the two ends. In nucleotides, the CDR3 is TGTGCCAGCAGCTTGGACGGTGCAGCCAAAAACATTCAGTACTTC. This codes for CASSLDGAAKNIQYF.

The sample holds one count of this clone. DNA for the CDR3: TGTGCCAGCAGCTTGGTGGTACCGGGAGGAAACACCATATATTTT. Residues: CASSLVVPGGNTIYF. This chain connects TRBV5-6 to TRBJ1-3; D unresolved. The germline V gene encodes CDR1 SGHDT and CDR2 YYEEEE. V was shortened by 0 bases and J by 4 bases, with 11 bases between the two germline ends. The CDR3 is 15 amino acids.

This chain uses TRBV4-1 with TRBJ1-5; D might be TRBD1 (5 bases). The germline V and J ends were trimmed by 0 bases and 1 base, with 10 bases remaining between them. Germline loops: CDR1 MGHRA, CDR2 YSYEKL. CDR3 length: 16 amino acids. As DNA, the CDR3 is TGCGCCAGCAGCCAAGAAGGAAGACAGAGCAATCAGCCCCAGCATTTT. Translating it yields CASSQEGRQSNQPQHF.

The gene calls are TRBV27 and TRBJ1-5; 7 bases are shared with TRBD1. Trimming removed 5 bases from V and 5 bases from J; junction bases left unmatched: 9. From germline, CDR1 is MNHEY and CDR2 SMNVEV (reference sequence). This CDR3 region has 15 residues. The CDR3 DNA is TGTGCCAGCAGTCGCACAGGGGCGGCGGATCAGCCCCAGCATTTT. Encoded protein: CASSRTGAADQPQHF.

The V gene is TRBV10-2, the J gene TRBJ1-5; D uncertain. This CDR3 is built from 14 residues. Germline CDR1 and CDR2: WSHSY and SAAADI. Trimming removed 0 bases at V and 3 bases at J, with 6 bases between. The CDR3 nucleotides read TGCGCCAGCAGTGAGTCGGCCACCAATCAGCCCCAGCATTTT. This gives the protein CASSESATNQPQHF.

The chain links TRBV5-5 to TRBJ1-5; D is uncertain. There are 15 residues in the CDR3. Trimming left V 1 base short and J 2 bases short, with 10 bases between. CDR1 and CDR2 from the germline V gene are SGHKS and YYEKEE (reference sequence). This chain's CDR3 is CASSLTPPGNQPQHF. The CDR3 nucleotides read TGTGCCAGCAGCTTGACTCCTCCGGGCAATCAGCCCCAGCATTTT.

J is TRBJ2-7 and V is TRBV15, with D unclear. The CDR3 length is 15 residues. Trimming shortened V by 0 bases and J by 0 bases, and 9 bases separated the two germline ends. CDR1 is LNHNV, CDR2 YYDKDF, per germline (reference sequence). CDR3 residues: CATSRESGSSYEQYF. The CDR3 DNA follows: TGTGCCACCAGCAGAGAGAGTGGTAGCTCCTACGAGCAGTACTTC.